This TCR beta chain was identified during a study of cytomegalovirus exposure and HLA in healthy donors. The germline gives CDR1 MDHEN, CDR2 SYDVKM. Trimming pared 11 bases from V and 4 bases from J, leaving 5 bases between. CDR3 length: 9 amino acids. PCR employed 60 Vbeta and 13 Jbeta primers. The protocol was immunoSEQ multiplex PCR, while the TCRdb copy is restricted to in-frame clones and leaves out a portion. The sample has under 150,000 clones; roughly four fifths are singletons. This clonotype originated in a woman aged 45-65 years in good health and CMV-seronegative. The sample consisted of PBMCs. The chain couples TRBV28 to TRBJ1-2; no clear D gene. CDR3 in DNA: TGTGCCTCCCTCTATGGCTACACCTTC. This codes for CASLYGYTF.